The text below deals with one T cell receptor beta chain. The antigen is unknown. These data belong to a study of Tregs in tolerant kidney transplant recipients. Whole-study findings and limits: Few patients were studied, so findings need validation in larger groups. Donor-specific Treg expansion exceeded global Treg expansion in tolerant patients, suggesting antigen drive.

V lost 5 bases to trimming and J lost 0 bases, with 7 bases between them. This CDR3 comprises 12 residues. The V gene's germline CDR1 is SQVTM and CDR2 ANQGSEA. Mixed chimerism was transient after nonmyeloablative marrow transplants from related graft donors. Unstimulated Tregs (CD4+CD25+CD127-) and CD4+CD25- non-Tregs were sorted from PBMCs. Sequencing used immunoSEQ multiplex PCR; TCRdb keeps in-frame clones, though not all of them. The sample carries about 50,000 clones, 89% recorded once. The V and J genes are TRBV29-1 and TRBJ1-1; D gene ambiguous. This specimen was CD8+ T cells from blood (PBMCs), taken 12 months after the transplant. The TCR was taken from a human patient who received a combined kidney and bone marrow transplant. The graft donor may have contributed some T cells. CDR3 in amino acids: CSVRAVNTEAFF. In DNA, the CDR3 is TGCAGCGTTCGCGCGGTGAACACTGAAGCTTTCTTT.